The present TCR beta chain was sequenced within a study of early T cells in non-severe SARS-CoV-2 infection. Broader study findings: Matches to VDJdb favored anti-spike CD8 responses and missed private and CD4 specificities.

Remarks on this clonotype: Its antigen is not identified.

The protocol attached unique molecular identifiers to individual cDNA molecules. TCRdb used MiXCR to reprocess the 5' RACE reads, holding one entry per CDR3 protein. The data show tens of thousands of distinct CDR3 sequences, about 7.1% seen once. Trimming shortened V by 0 bases and J by 8 bases, and 12 bases separated the two germline ends. The CDR3 loop spans 14 amino acids. Germline V gives CDR1 SGHRS, CDR2 YFSETQ. The specimen comprised whole blood, sampled at baseline. This chain links TRBV5-1 with TRBJ2-1; D call uncertain. The TCR originated in an adult who was a healthcare worker with PCR-confirmed SARS-CoV-2 infection or an uninfected control (not recorded which). The DNA for the CDR3 is TGCGCCAGCAGCTTGGGCCAGGTTGGTGATGAGCAGTTCTTC. Translating gives CASSLGQVGDEQFF.